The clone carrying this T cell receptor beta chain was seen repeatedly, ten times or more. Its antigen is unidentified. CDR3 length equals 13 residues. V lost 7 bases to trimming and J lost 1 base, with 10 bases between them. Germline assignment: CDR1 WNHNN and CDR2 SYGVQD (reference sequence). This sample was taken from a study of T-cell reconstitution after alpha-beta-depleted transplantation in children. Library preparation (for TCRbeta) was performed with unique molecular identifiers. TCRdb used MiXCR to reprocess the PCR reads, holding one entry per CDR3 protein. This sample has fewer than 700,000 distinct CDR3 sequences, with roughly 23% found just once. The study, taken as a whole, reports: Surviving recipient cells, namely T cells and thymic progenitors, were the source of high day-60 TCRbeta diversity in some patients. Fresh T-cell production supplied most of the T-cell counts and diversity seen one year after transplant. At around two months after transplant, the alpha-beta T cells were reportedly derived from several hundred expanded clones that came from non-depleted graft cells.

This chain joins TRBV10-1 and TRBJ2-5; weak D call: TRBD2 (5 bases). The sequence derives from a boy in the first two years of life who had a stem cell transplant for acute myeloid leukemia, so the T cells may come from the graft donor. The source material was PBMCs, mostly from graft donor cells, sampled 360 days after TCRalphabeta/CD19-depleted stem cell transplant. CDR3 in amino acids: CASMGDLQETQYF. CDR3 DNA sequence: TGCGCCAGCATGGGAGACCTCCAAGAGACCCAGTACTTC.